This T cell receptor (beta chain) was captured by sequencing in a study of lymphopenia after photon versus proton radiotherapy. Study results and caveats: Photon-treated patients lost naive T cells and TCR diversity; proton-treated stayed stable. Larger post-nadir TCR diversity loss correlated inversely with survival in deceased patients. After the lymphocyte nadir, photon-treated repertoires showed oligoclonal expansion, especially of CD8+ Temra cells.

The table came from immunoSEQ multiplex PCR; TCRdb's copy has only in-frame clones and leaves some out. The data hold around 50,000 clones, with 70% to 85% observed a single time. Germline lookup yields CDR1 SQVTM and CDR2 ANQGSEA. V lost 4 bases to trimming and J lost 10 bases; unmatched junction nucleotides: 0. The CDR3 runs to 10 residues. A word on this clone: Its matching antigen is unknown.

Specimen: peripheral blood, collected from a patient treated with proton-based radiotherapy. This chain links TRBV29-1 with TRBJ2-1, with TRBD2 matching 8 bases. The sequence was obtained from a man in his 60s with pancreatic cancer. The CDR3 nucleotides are TGCAGCGTTGGCGGGAGGGAGCAGTTCTTC. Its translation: CSVGGREQFF.